This TCR beta chain was sequenced in a study of T cell repertoires in cytomegalovirus infection. About the research overall: Public TCR beta signatures were indicative of both CMV infection and a matching HLA type. Overall study results and limits: People with CMV and the relevant HLA were identified by cumulative public TCR beta family frequency. Dominating the ex vivo response were HLA-C-restricted CMV-specific TCR beta clonotypes.

The V end lost 4 bases, the J end lost 4 bases, and 10 bases lay between the germline ends. The CDR3 runs 12 residues. The germline gives CDR1 DFQATT, CDR2 SNEGSKA (reference sequence). One entry per CDR3 protein, called by TCRdb with MiXCR from the reads. The sample holds roughly 760,000 distinct CDR3 sequences, 35% to 40% seen once. As for this clonotype: Its specificity is unknown.

The sample consisted of PBMCs. The gene calls are TRBV20-1 and TRBJ2-5, with unresolved D. The receptor's source is a human donor in good health (CMV status not recorded). Some clones in this sample may be carry-over from other donors' samples. Here the CDR3 DNA reads TGCAGTGCTAAAGGGCCGGGAGAGACCCAGTACTTC. Encoded protein: CSAKGPGETQYF.